Below, 21 T cell receptor beta chains from the same sample are listed, as sequenced in a study of human T cells and chemical hapten exposure. TCRdb reprocessed the RACE reads with MiXCR, giving one entry per CDR3 protein. The repertoire holds around 250,000 distinct CDR3 sequences, with roughly 8.9% as singletons. Time point: pre-sensitization, week 0. Treatment described: therapeutic diphenylcyclopropenone sensitization with weekly scalp DPC. The source was whole blood, collected in connection with sensitization to the hapten diphenylcyclopropenone (DPC). The receptor source for this set is a woman in her thirties or forties with alopecia areata. Some clones in this sample may be carry-over from other donors' samples.

The table lists this clonotype with a few counts. This rearrangement joins TRBV6-2 or TRBV6-3 to TRBJ1-6; possibly TRBD1 for D (6 bases). The germline CDR1 and CDR2 sequences are MNHEY and SVGEGT. The CDR3 has 21 residues. With 2 bases removed from V and 0 bases from J, the gap between germline ends came to 23 bases. CDR3 coding DNA: TGTGCCAGCAGTTACGGCCTACAGGGTTGGGGAAGACGCTCCTATAATTCACCCCTCCACTTT. Amino acid sequence: CASSYGLQGWGRRSYNSPLHF.

The gene calls are TRBV12-3 or TRBV12-4 and TRBJ2-4; D may be TRBD1 or TRBD2 (5 bases each). The V end lost 3 bases, the J end lost 2 bases, and 17 bases lay between the germline ends. This CDR3 region has 17 residues. The CDR3 spells CASSFEGWKGSKNIQYF. For the CDR3, the DNA is TGTGCCAGCAGTTTTGAGGGGTGGAAAGGGTCCAAAAACATTCAGTACTTC.

This clonotype was seen more than once but under ten times. The chain recombines TRBV6-1 with TRBJ2-7; the D is unclear. Germline V lookup: CDR1 MNHNS, CDR2 SASEGT. The CDR3 extends over 12 amino acids. Trimming cost V 2 bases and J 2 bases, with 4 bases left between them. The DNA of the CDR3 is TGTGCCAGCAGTGAACACCCCTACGAGCAGTACTTC. It encodes CASSEHPYEQYF.

This clonotype came up a few times. This chain uses TRBV12-3 or TRBV12-4 with TRBJ2-1, with 8 positions matching TRBD1. The CDR3 contains 13 residues. Trimming removed 6 bases from V and 6 bases from J; junction bases left unmatched: 4. The CDR3 spells CASRQGAPNEQFF. The CDR3 DNA follows: TGTGCCAGCAGGCAGGGGGCCCCCAATGAGCAGTTCTTC.

This clonotype was seen ten or more times. The chain links TRBV7-3 to TRBJ2-3; 10 nucleotides line up with TRBD2. With 0 bases clipped from V and 6 bases from J, the junction kept 6 bases outside the gene matches. The CDR3 totals 16 residues. CDR1 and CDR2 from the germline V gene are SGHTA and FQGTGA. CDR3 nucleotides: TGTGCCAGCAGCTTAACGGGCAGCGGGAGGGCCGATACGCAGTATTTT. Translating gives CASSLTGSGRADTQYF.

The V call is TRBV30, the J call TRBJ1-2, with 7 bases matching TRBD1. Germline trimming cut 8 bases from V and 4 bases from J; bases unmatched to any gene: 7. The CDR3 is 12 residues long. Germline V gives CDR1 GTSNPN, CDR2 SVGIG (reference sequence). CDR3 sequence reads: CALSRDSYGYTF. In DNA, the CDR3 is TGTGCCCTAAGCCGGGACAGCTATGGCTACACCTTC.

The chain joins TRBV5-5 to TRBJ2-3; 10 nucleotides align to TRBD1. The CDR3 consists of 17 residues. Germline CDR1 reads SGHKS; CDR2 reads YYEKEE (reference sequence). After removal of 4 bases from V and 9 bases from J, the junction contained 17 bases not matched to a gene. The CDR3 coding sequence is TGTGCCAGCAGCGATGAACAGGGGACAGGGGTTAAAGTGACGCAGTATTTT. The encoded protein is CASSDEQGTGVKVTQYF. Together with reference TRBV5-5 and TRBJ2-3, the CDR3 gives the full variable domain: DAGVTQSPTHLIKTRGQQVTLRCSPISGHKSVSWYQQVLGQGPQFIFQYYEKEERGRGNFPDRFSARQFPNYSSELNVNALLLGDSALYLCASSDEQGTGVKVTQYFGPGTRLTVL.

This rearrangement joins TRBV12-3 or TRBV12-4 to TRBJ2-1; no clear D gene. The CDR3 has 12 amino acids. Between the trimmed V and J ends, which lost 0 bases and 8 bases, there was a span of 5 bases. The CDR3 sequence: CASSLANHEQFF. The CDR3 DNA is TGTGCCAGCAGTTTAGCCAACCATGAGCAGTTCTTC.

This clonotype was recorded many times. The chain has TRBV7-2 and TRBJ1-1, with D unclear. CDR1 and CDR2 from the germline V gene are SGHTA and FQGNSA. Trimming took 2 bases from V and 3 from J, leaving 7 bases between them. The CDR3 is made up of 13 amino acids. CDR3 sequence reads: CASSLYGDTEAFF. DNA of the CDR3: TGTGCCAGCAGCTTATACGGGGACACTGAAGCTTTCTTT.

This clonotype has only a few counts. The chain carries TRBV7-2 and TRBJ2-6, with a tentative D call TRBD2 (5 bases). In germline, CDR1 is SGHTA, CDR2 FQGNSA. V lost 1 base to trimming and J lost 4 bases, with 14 bases between them. This CDR3 region has 17 residues. CDR3 in amino acids: CASSLEGAGRGANVLTF. In nucleotides, the CDR3 is TGTGCCAGCAGCTTAGAGGGTGCGGGCCGCGGGGCCAACGTCCTGACTTTC.

J is TRBJ1-1 and V is TRBV5-1, with 7 bases that match TRBD1. This CDR3 has 16 residues. The trim removed 3 bases at V and 0 bases at J, leaving 8 bases unmatched. CDR1 and CDR2 (germline): SGHRS, YFSETQ. The CDR3 DNA is TGCGCCAGCAGCTGGCCCCGACAGGGAATGAACACTGAAGCTTTCTTT. Translating gives CASSWPRQGMNTEAFF.

The gene calls are TRBV12-3 or TRBV12-4 and TRBJ2-1; no definite D call. The CDR3 is 15 residues long. V was clipped by 4 bases and J by 0 bases, with 10 bases between them. The CDR3 DNA follows: TGTGCCAGCAGTTCGACTGTGAGCTCCTACAATGAGCAGTTCTTC. This sequence encodes CASSSTVSSYNEQFF.

This clonotype appeared many times. This chain connects TRBV29-1 to TRBJ2-2; 8 nucleotides align to TRBD1. After removal of 6 bases from V and 0 bases from J, the junction contained 3 bases not matched to a gene. CDR1 and CDR2 (germline): SQVTM, ANQGSEA. The CDR3 contains 14 residues. The CDR3 region is CSVRDRTNTGELFF. The CDR3 DNA reads as TGCAGCGTGAGGGACAGGACGAACACCGGGGAGCTGTTTTTT.

The DNA for the CDR3 is TGCAGTGCTAGAGCTCCCGGACAGAACACAGATACGCAGTATTTT. This gives the protein CSARAPGQNTDTQYF. This chain connects TRBV20-1 to TRBJ2-3, with a tentative D call TRBD1 (6 bases). The CDR3 covers 15 residues. Germline-derived CDR1 and CDR2 are DFQATT and SNEGSKA (reference sequence). With 1 base removed from V and 2 bases from J, the gap between germline ends came to 13 bases.

The chain has TRBV5-1 and TRBJ2-7; no reliable D call. V lost 4 bases to trimming and J lost 3 bases, with 11 bases between them. The CDR3 length is 13 residues. Germline CDR1 reads SGHRS; CDR2 reads YFSETQ. CDR3 region: CASSLVADYEQYF. CDR3 DNA: TGCGCCAGCAGCCTGGTGGCCGACTACGAGCAGTACTTC. The full variable domain, completed using reference TRBV5-1 and TRBJ2-7, is KAGVTQTPRYLIKTRGQQVTLSCSPISGHRSVSWYQQTPGQGLQFLFEYFSETQRNKGNFPGRFSGRQFSNSRSEMNVSTLELGDSALYLCASSLVADYEQYFGPGTRLTVT.

The J gene is TRBJ2-7, the V gene TRBV5-1, with 7 bases matching TRBD1. This CDR3 has 15 residues. Trimming took 3 bases from V and 0 from J; bases not matched to a gene: 6. The V gene's germline CDR1 is SGHRS and CDR2 YFSETQ. CDR3 in DNA: TGCGCCAGCAGCTCGGATGGGACAGCCTCCTACGAGCAGTACTTC. It codes for CASSSDGTASYEQYF.

A few counts support this clonotype. The genes are TRBV3-1 and TRBJ1-3; the D is unclear. The germline V gene encodes CDR1 LGHDT and CDR2 YNNKEL (reference sequence). V lost 2 bases to trimming and J lost 0 bases, with 8 bases between them. There are 15 residues in the CDR3. The CDR3 spells CASSQLVSSGNTIYF. Written as DNA, the CDR3 is TGTGCCAGCAGCCAACTCGTAAGCTCTGGAAACACCATATATTTT.

This clonotype was seen only a few times. The chain combines TRBV29-1 with TRBJ1-3; weak D call: TRBD1 (5 bases). V was trimmed by 6 bases and J by 1 base, leaving 19 bases between them. Germline values: CDR1 SQVTM, CDR2 ANQGSEA. This CDR3 spans 16 amino acids. The CDR3 DNA reads TGCAGCGTCATCCCGACCGGACGGACATCTGGAAACACCATATATTTT. Amino acids: CSVIPTGRTSGNTIYF.

The chain links TRBV6-5 to TRBJ2-7, with no clear D. Trimming removed 0 bases at V and 1 base at J, with 13 bases between. CDR1 is MNHEY, CDR2 SVGAGI, per germline. CDR3 length: 16 residues. The CDR3 DNA follows: TGTGCCAGCAGTTACTCGACCGGACCAGGTTCCTACGAGCAGTACTTC. It is translated as CASSYSTGPGSYEQYF.

This clonotype was seen a handful of times. The chain recombines TRBV18 with TRBJ1-2; D not resolved. Between the trimmed V and J ends, which lost 2 bases and 6 bases, there was a span of 7 bases. Per the germline V gene, CDR1 is KGHSH and CDR2 is LQKENI. The CDR3 runs 12 residues. This CDR3 reads CASSPNGNGYTF. The CDR3 DNA reads as TGTGCCAGCTCACCAAACGGTAATGGCTACACCTTC.

This clonotype occurred many times. The V gene is TRBV7-2, the J gene TRBJ2-1; D is perhaps TRBD2 (5 bases). Germline CDR1 SGHTA, CDR2 FQGNSA. There are 16 residues in the CDR3. V dropped 0 bases and J dropped 0 bases, with 9 bases sitting between them. CDR3 protein: CASSLAAASSYNEQFF. CDR3 nucleotide sequence: TGTGCCAGCAGCTTAGCAGCGGCGAGCTCCTACAATGAGCAGTTCTTC. Combining the CDR3 with reference TRBV7-2 and TRBJ2-1 gives the whole variable domain GAGVSQSPSNKVTEKGKDVELRCDPISGHTALYWYRQSLGQGLEFLIYFQGNSAPDKSGLPSDRFSAERTGGSVSTLTIQRTQQEDSAVYLCASSLAAASSYNEQFFGPGTRLTVL.